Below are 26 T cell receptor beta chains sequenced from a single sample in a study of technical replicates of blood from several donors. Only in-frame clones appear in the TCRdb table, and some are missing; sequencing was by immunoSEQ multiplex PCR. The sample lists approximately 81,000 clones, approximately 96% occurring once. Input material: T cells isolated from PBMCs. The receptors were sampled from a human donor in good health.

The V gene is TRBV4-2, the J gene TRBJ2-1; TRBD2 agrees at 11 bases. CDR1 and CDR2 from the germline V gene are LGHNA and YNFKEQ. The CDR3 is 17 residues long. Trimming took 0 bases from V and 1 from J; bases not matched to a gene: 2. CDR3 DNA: TGTGCCAGCAGCCAAGAGACTAGCGGGAAATCCTACAATGAGCAGTTCTTC. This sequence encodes CASSQETSGKSYNEQFF.

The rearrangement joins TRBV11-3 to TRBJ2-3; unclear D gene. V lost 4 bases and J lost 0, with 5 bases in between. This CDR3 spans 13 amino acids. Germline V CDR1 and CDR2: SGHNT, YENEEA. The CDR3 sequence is CASSSGSTDTQYF. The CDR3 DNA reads TGTGCCAGCAGCTCCGGTAGCACAGATACGCAGTATTTT.

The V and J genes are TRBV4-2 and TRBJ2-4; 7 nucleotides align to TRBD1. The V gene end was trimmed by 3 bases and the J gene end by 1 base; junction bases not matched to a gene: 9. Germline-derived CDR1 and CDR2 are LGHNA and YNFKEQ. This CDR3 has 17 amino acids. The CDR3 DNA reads TGTGCCAGCAGCCAGGGACAGCCTATAGTCGCCAAAAACATTCAGTACTTC. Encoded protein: CASSQGQPIVAKNIQYF.

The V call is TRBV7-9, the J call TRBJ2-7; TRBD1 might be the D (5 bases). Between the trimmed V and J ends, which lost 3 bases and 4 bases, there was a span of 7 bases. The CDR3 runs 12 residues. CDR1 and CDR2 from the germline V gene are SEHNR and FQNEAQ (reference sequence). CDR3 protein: CASSFNRYEQYF. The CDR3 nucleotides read TGTGCCAGCAGCTTCAACAGGTACGAGCAGTACTTC.

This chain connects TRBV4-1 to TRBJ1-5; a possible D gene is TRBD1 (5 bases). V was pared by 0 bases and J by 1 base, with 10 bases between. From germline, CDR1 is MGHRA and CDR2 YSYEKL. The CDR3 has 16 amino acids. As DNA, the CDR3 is TGCGCCAGCAGCCAAGAAGGGGCAGGGAGCAATCAGCCCCAGCATTTT. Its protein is CASSQEGAGSNQPQHF.

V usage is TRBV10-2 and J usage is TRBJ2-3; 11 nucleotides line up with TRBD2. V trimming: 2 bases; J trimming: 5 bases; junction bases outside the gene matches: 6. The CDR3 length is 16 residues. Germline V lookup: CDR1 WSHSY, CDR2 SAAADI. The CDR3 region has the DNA TGCGCCAGCAGTGAGCCACTAGCGGGAGTGATAGATACGCAGTATTTT. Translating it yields CASSEPLAGVIDTQYF.

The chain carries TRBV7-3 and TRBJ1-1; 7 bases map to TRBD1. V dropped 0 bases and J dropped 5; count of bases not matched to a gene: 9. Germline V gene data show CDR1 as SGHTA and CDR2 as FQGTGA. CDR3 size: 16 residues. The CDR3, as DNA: TGTGCCAGCAGCTTAACACCCCAGACAGGGAGAACTGAAGCTTTCTTT. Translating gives CASSLTPQTGRTEAFF.

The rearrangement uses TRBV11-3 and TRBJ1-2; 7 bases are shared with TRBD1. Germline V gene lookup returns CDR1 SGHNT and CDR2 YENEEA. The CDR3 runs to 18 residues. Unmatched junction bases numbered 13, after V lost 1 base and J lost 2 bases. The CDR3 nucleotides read TGTGCCAGCAGCTTAGTCGGGACAGCCTCCTTATACAACTATGGCTACACCTTC. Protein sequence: CASSLVGTASLYNYGYTF.

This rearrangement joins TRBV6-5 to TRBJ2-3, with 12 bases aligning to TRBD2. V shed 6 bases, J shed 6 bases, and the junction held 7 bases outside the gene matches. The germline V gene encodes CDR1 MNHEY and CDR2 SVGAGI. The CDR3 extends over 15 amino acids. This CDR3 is CASSRLAGDRDTQYF. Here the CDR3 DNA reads TGTGCCAGCAGCCGACTAGCGGGAGATCGGGATACGCAGTATTTT.

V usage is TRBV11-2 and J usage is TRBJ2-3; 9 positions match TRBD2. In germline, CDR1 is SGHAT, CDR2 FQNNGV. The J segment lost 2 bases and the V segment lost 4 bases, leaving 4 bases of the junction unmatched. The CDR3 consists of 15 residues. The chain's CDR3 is CASSSREGPTDTQYF. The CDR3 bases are TGTGCCAGCAGCTCGCGGGAGGGCCCCACAGATACGCAGTATTTT.

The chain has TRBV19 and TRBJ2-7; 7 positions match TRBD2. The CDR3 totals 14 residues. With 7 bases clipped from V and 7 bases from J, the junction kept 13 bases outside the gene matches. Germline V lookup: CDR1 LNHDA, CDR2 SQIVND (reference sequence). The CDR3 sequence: CASKMGEGIHEQYF. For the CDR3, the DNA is TGTGCCAGTAAAATGGGGGAGGGAATACATGAGCAGTACTTC.

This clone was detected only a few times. The CDR3 spells CASSLQGYTEAFF. In nucleotides, the CDR3 is TGTGCCAGCAGCCTACAGGGTTACACTGAAGCTTTCTTT. V usage is TRBV7-3 and J usage is TRBJ1-1, with TRBD1 as a possible D gene (6 bases). The germline CDR1 and CDR2 sequences are SGHTA and FQGTGA. The germline V and J ends were trimmed by 5 bases and 3 bases, with 10 bases remaining between them. This CDR3 has 13 residues.

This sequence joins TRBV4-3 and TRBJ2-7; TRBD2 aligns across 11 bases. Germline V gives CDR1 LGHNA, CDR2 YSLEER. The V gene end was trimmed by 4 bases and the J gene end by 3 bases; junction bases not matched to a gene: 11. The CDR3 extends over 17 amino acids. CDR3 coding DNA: TGCGCCAGCAGCCCAATCTTAACCCTAGCGGGAGGCTACGAGCAGTACTTC. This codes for CASSPILTLAGGYEQYF.

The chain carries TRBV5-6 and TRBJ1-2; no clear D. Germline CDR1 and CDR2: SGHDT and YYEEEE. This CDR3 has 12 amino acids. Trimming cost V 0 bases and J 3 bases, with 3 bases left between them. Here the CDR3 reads CASSLGDYGYTF. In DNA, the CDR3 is TGTGCCAGCAGCTTGGGAGACTATGGCTACACCTTC. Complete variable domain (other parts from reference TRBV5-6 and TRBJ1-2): DAGVTQSPTHLIKTRGQQVTLRCSPKSGHDTVSWYQQALGQGPQFIFQYYEEEERQRGNFPDRFSGHQFPNYSSELNVNALLLGDSALYLCASSLGDYGYTFGSGTRLTVV.

CDR3 loop: CASSKGQLNEKLFF. The CDR3 nucleotides read TGTGCCAGCTCAAAAGGACAGCTTAATGAAAAACTGTTTTTT. The chain joins TRBV18 to TRBJ1-4, with a possible D match to TRBD1 (6 bases). With 5 bases removed from V and 4 bases from J, the gap between germline ends came to 11 bases. Germline CDR1 is KGHSH and CDR2 is LQKENI. The CDR3 consists of 14 residues.

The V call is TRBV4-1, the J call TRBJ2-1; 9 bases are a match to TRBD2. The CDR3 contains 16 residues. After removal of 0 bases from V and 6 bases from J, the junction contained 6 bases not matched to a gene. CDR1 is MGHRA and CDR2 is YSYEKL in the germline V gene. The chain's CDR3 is CASSQDTSSGINEQFF. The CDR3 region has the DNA TGCGCCAGCAGCCAAGATACGTCTAGCGGGATCAATGAGCAGTTCTTC.

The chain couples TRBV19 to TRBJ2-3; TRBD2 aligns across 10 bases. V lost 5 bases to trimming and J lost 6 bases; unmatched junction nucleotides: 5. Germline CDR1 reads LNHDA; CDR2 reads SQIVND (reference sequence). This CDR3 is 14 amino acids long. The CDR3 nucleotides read TGTGCCAGTAGTTCGCTAGCGGGAGAGGATACGCAGTATTTT. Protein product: CASSSLAGEDTQYF.

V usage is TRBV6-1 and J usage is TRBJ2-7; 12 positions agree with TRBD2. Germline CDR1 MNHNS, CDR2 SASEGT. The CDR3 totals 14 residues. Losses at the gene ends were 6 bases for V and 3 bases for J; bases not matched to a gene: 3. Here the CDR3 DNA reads TGTGCCAGCAGCGCTAGCGGGAGGGGCTACGAGCAGTACTTC. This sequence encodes CASSASGRGYEQYF.

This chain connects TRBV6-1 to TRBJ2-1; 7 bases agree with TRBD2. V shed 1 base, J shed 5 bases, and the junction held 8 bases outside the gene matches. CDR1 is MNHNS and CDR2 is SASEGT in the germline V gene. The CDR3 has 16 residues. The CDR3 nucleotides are TGTGCCAGCAGTGAAGTACTGCGGGAGCTTGACAATGAGCAGTTCTTC. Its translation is CASSEVLRELDNEQFF.

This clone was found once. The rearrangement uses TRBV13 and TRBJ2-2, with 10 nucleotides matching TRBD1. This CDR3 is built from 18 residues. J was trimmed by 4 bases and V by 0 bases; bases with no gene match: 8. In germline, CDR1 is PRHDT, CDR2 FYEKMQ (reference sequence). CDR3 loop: CASSLGLGTGAFTGELFF. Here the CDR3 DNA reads TGTGCCAGCAGCTTAGGCCTTGGGACAGGGGCTTTCACCGGGGAGCTGTTTTTT. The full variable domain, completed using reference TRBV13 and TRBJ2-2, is AAGVIQSPRHLIKEKRETATLKCYPIPRHDTVYWYQQGPGQDPQFLISFYEKMQSDKGSIPDRFSAQQFSDYHSELNMSSLELGDSALYFCASSLGLGTGAFTGELFFGEGSRLTVL.

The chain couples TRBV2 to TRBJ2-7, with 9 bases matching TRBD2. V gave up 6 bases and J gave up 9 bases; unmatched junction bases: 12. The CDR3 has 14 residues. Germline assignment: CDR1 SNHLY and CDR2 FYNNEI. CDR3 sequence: CASSPGLAVGGQYF. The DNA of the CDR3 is TGTGCCAGCAGCCCGGGACTAGCAGTAGGCGGGCAGTACTTC.

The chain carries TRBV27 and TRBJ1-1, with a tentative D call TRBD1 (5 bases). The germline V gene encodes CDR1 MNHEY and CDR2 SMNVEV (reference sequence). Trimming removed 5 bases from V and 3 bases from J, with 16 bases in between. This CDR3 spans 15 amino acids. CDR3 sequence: CASSRDGGFYTEAFF. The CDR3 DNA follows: TGTGCCAGCAGTCGAGACGGGGGGTTTTACACTGAAGCTTTCTTT.

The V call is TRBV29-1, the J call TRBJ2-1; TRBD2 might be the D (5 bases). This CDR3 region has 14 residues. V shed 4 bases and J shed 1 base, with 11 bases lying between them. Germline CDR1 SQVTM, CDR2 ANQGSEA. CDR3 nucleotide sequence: TGCAGCGTTGTGCGGGTAAGATCCTACAATGAGCAGTTCTTC. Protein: CSVVRVRSYNEQFF.

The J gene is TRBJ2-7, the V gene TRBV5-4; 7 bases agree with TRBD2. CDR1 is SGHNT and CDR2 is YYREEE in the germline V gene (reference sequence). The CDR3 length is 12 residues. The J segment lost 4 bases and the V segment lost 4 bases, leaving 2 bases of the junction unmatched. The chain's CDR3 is CASSPGGYEQYF. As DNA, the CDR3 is TGTGCCAGCAGCCCGGGGGGTTACGAGCAGTACTTC.

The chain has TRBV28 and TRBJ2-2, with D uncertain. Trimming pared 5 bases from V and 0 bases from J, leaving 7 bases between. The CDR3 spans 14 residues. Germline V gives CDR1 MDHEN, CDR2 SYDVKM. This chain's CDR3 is CASSHIANTGELFF. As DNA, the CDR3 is TGTGCCAGCAGTCACATCGCGAACACCGGGGAGCTGTTTTTT.

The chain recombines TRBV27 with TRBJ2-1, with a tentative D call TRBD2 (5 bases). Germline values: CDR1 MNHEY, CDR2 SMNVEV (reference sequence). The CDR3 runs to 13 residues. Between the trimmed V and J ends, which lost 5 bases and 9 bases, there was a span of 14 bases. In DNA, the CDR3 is TGTGCCAGCAGTCCACCTAGCCTCCCTGAGCAGTTCTTC. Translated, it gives CASSPPSLPEQFF.